The next 8 T cell receptor beta chains were all read from a single sample in a study of T cell responses to AZD1222 COVID-19 vaccine. Using immunoSEQ multiplex PCR, the repertoire was profiled, and TCRdb retains in-frame clones only, with some absent. The data show 55,000 to 90,000 clones, approximately 85% seen once. The sequences come from peripheral blood, collected on day 0 of AZD1222 vaccination. Receptors were obtained from an adult in good health.

DNA of the CDR3: TGTGCCACCCACGGGCCCCTGGACAGGGACTATGGCTACACCTTC. Residues: CATHGPLDRDYGYTF. The chain is built from TRBV6-5 and TRBJ1-2, with TRBD1 matching over 8 bases. Per germline, CDR1 MNHEY and CDR2 SVGAGI. The CDR3 is 15 residues long. V trimming: 10 bases; J trimming: 3 bases; junction bases outside the gene matches: 13.

The rearrangement uses TRBV3-1 (or the pseudogene TRBV3-2) and TRBJ2-3, with 9 nucleotides matching TRBD2. V dropped 0 bases and J dropped 2; count of bases not matched to a gene: 3. CDR3 length: 16 amino acids. Germline loops: CDR1 LGHDT, CDR2 YNNKEL (reference sequence). The CDR3 region is CASSQEASGVTDTQYF. CDR3 nucleotide sequence: TGTGCCAGCAGCCAAGAGGCTAGCGGGGTCACAGATACGCAGTATTTT.

The genes are TRBV29-1 and TRBJ2-7; TRBD2 matches 11 bases. Germline V gene data show CDR1 as SQVTM and CDR2 as ANQGSEA. V was clipped by 6 bases and J by 6 bases; unmatched bases: 4. The CDR3 totals 12 residues. In DNA form, the CDR3 reads TGCAGCGTCGACCTAGCGGGGGGCGAGCAGTACTTC. It is translated as CSVDLAGGEQYF.

V is TRBV7-2 and J is TRBJ2-7; no definite D call. The CDR3 runs to 12 residues. Germline-derived CDR1 and CDR2 are SGHTA and FQGNSA. Trimming removed 6 bases from V and 2 bases from J, with 8 bases in between. The CDR3 coding sequence is TGTGCCAGCAGTTATGGGCCCTACGAGCAGTACTTC. Protein: CASSYGPYEQYF. The whole variable domain, remainder taken from reference TRBV7-2 and TRBJ2-7, is GAGVSQSPSNKVTEKGKDVELRCDPISGHTALYWYRQSLGQGLEFLIYFQGNSAPDKSGLPSDRFSAERTGGSVSTLTIQRTQQEDSAVYLCASSYGPYEQYFGPGTRLTVT.

This clone came up once. This chain connects TRBV12-3 or TRBV12-4 to TRBJ2-2; unclear D gene. CDR3 size: 13 residues. V was trimmed by 1 base and J by 8 bases, leaving 8 bases between them. DNA for the CDR3: TGTGCCAGCAGTTTAGAGAGAGTGGGGGAGCTGTTTTTT. It yields the protein CASSLERVGELFF.

The chain is built from TRBV19 and TRBJ2-7; D gene uncertain. The CDR3 totals 13 residues. The germline V gene encodes CDR1 LNHDA and CDR2 SQIVND (reference sequence). Trimming cost V 5 bases and J 1 base, with 9 bases left between them. CDR3 nucleotide sequence: TGTGCCAGTAGTCCCCACGGGTCCTACGAGCAGTACTTC. Amino acid sequence: CASSPHGSYEQYF.

This rearrangement joins TRBV11-2 to TRBJ2-2; maybe TRBD1 (5 bases). V was cut by 2 bases and J by 7 bases, with 14 bases left in between. Germline V gene sequence: CDR1 SGHAT, CDR2 FQNNGV. The CDR3 has 15 residues. CDR3 loop: CASSLTPAGNGELFF. DNA for the CDR3: TGTGCCAGCAGCTTAACGCCGGCAGGGAACGGGGAGCTGTTTTTT.

This chain's CDR3 is CASGLVLSRTAGHEQYF. CDR3 DNA sequence: TGTGCTAGTGGTTTGGTACTTTCGAGGACCGCGGGGCACGAGCAGTACTTC. This chain connects TRBV12-5 to TRBJ2-7, with a weak D call TRBD2 (6 bases). The CDR3 has 17 amino acids. The V end was cut by 0 bases, the J end by 5 bases, with 20 bases between. Germline V CDR1 and CDR2: LGHNT, FRNRAP.